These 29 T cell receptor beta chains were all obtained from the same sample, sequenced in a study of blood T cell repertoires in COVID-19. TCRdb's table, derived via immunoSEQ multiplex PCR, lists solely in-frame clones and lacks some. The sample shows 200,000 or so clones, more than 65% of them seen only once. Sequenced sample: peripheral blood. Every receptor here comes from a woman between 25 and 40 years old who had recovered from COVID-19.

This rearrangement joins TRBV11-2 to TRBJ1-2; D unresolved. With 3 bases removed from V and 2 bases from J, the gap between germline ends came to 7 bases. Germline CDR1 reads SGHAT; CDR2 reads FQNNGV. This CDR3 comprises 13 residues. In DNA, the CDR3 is TGTGCCAGCAGCTTGACCAGGAACTATGGCTACACCTTC. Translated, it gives CASSLTRNYGYTF.

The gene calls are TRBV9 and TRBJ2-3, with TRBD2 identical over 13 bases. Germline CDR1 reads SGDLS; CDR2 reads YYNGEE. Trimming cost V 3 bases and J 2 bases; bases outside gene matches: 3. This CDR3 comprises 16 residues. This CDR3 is CASSEGTSGITDTQYF. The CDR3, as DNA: TGTGCCAGCAGCGAAGGGACTAGCGGGATCACAGATACGCAGTATTTT.

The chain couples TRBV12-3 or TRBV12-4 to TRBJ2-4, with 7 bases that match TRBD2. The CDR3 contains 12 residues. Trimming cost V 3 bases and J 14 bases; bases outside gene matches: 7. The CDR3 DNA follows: TGTGCCAGCAGTTTGGGAGGGGCGGAGAAGTACTTC. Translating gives CASSLGGAEKYF.

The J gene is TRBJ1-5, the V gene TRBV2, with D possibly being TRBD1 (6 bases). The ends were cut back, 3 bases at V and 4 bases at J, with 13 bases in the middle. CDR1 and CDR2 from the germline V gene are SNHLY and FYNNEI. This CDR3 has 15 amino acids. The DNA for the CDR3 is TGTGCCAGCAGTGATATGGGGCAGGGGAATCAGCCCCAGCATTTT. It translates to CASSDMGQGNQPQHF.

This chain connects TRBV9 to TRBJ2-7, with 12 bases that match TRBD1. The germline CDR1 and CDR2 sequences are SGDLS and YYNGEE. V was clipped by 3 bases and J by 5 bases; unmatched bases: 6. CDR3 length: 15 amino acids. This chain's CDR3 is CASSGRDRGPDEQYF. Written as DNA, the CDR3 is TGTGCCAGCAGCGGTCGGGACAGGGGGCCCGACGAGCAGTACTTC.

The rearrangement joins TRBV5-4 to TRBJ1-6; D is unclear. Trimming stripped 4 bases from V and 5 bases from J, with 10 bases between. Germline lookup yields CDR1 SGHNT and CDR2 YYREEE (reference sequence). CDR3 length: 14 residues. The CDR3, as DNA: TGTGCCAGCAGCGTGGACGGGAATAATTCACCCCTCCACTTT. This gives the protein CASSVDGNNSPLHF.

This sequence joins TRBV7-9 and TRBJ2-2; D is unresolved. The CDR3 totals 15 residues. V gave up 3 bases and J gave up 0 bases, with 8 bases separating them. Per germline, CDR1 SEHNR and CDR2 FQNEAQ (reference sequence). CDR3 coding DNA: TGTGCCAGCAGCTTTAGAATCGCGAACACCGGGGAGCTGTTTTTT. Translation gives CASSFRIANTGELFF.

CDR3 residues: CSVGLGADTEAFF. As DNA, the CDR3 is TGCAGCGTCGGCCTAGGGGCGGACACTGAAGCTTTCTTT. The chain employs TRBV29-1 and TRBJ1-1; TRBD1 is a possible D gene (5 bases). The CDR3 covers 13 residues. V shed 6 bases and J shed 3 bases, with 14 bases lying between them. Germline V gene sequence: CDR1 SQVTM, CDR2 ANQGSEA.

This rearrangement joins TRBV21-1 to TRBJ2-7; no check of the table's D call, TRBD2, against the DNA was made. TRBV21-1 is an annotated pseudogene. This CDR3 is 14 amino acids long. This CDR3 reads CASSKGSGEYEQYF. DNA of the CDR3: TGTGCCAGCAGCAAAGGGTCGGGGGAATACGAGCAGTACTTC.

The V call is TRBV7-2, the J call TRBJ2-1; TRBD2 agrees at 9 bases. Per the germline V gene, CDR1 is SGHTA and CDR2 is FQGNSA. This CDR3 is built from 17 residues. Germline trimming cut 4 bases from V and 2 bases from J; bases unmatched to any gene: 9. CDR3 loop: CASSSRTSAHPYNEQFF. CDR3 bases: TGTGCCAGCAGCTCCCGGACTAGCGCTCACCCCTACAATGAGCAGTTCTTC.

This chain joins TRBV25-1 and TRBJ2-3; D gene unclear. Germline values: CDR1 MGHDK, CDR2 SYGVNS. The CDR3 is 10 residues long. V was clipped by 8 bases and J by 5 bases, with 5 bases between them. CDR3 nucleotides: TGTGCCAGCGAGAGAGATACGCAGTATTTT. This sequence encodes CASERDTQYF.

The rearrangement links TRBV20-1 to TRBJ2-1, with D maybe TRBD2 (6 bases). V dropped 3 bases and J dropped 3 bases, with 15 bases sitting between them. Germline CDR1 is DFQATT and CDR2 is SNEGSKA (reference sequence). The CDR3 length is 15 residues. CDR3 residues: CSASGIMTSYNEQFF. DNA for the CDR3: TGCAGTGCTAGTGGAATTATGACTAGCTACAATGAGCAGTTCTTC.

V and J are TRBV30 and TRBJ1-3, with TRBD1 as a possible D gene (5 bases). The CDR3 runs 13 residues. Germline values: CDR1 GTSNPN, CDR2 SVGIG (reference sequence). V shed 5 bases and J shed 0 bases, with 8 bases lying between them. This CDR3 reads CAWSRDSGNTIYF. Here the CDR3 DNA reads TGTGCCTGGTCCAGGGACTCTGGAAACACCATATATTTT.

The DNA for the CDR3 is TGTGCTAGTGGTTCGTCTCCGGGACTAGCGAGGGATGAGCAGTTCTTC. Encoded protein: CASGSSPGLARDEQFF. The J gene is TRBJ2-1, the V gene TRBV12-5, with TRBD2 matching 10 bases. Germline V CDR1 and CDR2: LGHNT, FRNRAP. V lost 4 bases and J lost 8; bases outside the gene matches: 11. CDR3 length: 16 amino acids. Filled out from reference TRBV12-5 and TRBJ2-1, the complete variable domain reads DARVTQTPRHKVTEMGQEVTMRCQPILGHNTVFWYRQTMMQGLELLAYFRNRAPLDDSGMPKDRFSAEMPDATLATLKIQPSEPRDSAVYFCASGSSPGLARDEQFFGPGTRLTVL.

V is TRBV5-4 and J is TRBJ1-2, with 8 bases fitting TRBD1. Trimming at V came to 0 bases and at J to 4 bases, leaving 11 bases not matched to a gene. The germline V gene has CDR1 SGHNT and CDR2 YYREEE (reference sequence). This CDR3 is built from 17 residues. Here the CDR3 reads CASSLASTGALSYGYTF. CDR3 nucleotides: TGTGCCAGCAGCTTGGCCTCGACAGGGGCCCTGTCCTATGGCTACACCTTC.

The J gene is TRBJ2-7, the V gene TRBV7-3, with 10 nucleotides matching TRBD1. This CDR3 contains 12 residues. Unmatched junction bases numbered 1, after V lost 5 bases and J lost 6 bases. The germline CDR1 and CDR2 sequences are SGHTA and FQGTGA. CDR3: CASSRDRGEQYF. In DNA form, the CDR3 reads TGTGCCAGCAGCCGGGACAGGGGCGAGCAGTACTTC.

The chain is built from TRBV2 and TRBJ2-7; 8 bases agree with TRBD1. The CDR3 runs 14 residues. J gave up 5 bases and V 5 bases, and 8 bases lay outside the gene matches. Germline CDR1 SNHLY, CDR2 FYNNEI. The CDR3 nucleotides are TGTGCCAGCAGTTACCTGACAGGGGACAACGAGCAGTACTTC. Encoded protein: CASSYLTGDNEQYF.

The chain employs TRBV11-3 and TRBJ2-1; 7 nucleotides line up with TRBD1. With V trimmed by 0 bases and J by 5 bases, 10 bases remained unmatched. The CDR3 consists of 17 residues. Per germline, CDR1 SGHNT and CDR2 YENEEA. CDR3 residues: CASSLDQGGIGDNEQFF. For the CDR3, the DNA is TGTGCCAGCAGCTTAGATCAAGGGGGCATTGGGGACAATGAGCAGTTCTTC.

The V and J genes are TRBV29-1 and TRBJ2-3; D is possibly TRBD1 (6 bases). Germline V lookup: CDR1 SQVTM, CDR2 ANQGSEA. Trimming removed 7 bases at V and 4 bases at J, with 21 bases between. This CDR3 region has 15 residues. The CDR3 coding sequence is TGCAGCGAAACCGAGCAGGGGTCCTTGGCAGATACGCAGTATTTT. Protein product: CSETEQGSLADTQYF.

The CDR3 DNA reads TGCGCCAGCAGCTTACGGCAGGCCTATGGCTACACCTTC. This translates into CASSLRQAYGYTF. V usage is TRBV5-1 and J usage is TRBJ1-2; D uncertain. CDR3 length: 13 residues. Germline V lookup: CDR1 SGHRS, CDR2 YFSETQ. Trimming left V 2 bases short and J 4 bases short, with 9 bases between.

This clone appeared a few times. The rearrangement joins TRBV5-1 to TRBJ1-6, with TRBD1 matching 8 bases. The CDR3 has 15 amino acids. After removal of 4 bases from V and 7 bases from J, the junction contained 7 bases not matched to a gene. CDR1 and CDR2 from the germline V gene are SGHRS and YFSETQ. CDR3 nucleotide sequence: TGCGCCAGCAGCGCTACAGGGGGTGGCAATTCACCCCTCCACTTT. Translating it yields CASSATGGGNSPLHF.

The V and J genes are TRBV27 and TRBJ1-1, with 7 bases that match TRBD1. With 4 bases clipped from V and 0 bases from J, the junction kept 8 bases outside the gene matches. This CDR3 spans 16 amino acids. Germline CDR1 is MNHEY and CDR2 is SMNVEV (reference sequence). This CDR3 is CASSSDRVFMNTEAFF. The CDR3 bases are TGTGCCAGCAGTTCAGACAGGGTTTTTATGAACACTGAAGCTTTCTTT.

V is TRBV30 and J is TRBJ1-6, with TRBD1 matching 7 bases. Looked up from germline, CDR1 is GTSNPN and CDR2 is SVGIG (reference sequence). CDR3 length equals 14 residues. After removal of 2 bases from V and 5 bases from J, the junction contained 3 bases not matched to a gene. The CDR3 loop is CAWSKGTDNSPLHF. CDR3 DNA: TGTGCCTGGAGTAAGGGGACAGATAATTCACCCCTCCACTTT.

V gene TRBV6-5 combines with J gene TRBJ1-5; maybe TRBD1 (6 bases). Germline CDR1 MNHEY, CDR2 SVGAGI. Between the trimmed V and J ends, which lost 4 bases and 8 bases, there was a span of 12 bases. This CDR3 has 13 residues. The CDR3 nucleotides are TGTGCCAGCAGTTTTAACAGGGCCGAGCCCCAGCATTTT. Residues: CASSFNRAEPQHF.

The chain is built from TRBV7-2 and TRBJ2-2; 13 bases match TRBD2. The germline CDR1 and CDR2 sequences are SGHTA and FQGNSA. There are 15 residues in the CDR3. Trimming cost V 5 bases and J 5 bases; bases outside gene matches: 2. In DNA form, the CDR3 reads TGTGCCAGCAGCGTGGGACTAGCGGGAACCGGGGAGCTGTTTTTT. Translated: CASSVGLAGTGELFF.

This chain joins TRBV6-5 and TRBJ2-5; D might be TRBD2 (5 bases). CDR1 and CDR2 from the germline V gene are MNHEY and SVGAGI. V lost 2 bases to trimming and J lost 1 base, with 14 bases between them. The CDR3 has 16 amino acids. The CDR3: CASSYQMAGTQETQYF. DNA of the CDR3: TGTGCCAGCAGTTACCAAATGGCGGGTACCCAAGAGACCCAGTACTTC.

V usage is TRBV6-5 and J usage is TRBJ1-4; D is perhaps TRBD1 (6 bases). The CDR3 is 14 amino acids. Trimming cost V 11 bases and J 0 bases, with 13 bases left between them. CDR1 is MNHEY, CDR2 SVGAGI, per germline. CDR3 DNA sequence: TGTGCCTCCGCCAGGGGACCAACTAATGAAAAACTGTTTTTT. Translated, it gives CASARGPTNEKLFF.

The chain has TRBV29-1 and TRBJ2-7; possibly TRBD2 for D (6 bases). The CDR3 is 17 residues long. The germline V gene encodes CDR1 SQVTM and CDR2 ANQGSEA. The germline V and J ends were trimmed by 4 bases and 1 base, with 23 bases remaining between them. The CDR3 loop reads CSVATVRRGYRSYEQYF. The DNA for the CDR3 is TGCAGCGTTGCCACTGTGCGGAGGGGTTATCGATCCTACGAGCAGTACTTC.

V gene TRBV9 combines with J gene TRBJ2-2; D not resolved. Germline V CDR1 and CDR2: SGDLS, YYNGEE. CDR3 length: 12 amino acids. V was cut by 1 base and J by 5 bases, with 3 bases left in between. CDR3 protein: CASSVRTGELFF. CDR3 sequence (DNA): TGTGCCAGCAGCGTACGTACCGGGGAGCTGTTTTTT.